This note documents a single TCR beta chain sequence. The CDR3 runs to 13 residues. CDR1 SGHTA and CDR2 FQGTGA come from the germline V gene. V trimming: 5 bases; J trimming: 6 bases; junction bases outside the gene matches: 7. Generated by immunoSEQ multiplex PCR, the TCRdb table keeps only in-frame clones and is missing some. Of about 460,000 clones in the sample, over 60% are singletons; the top ten hold around 12%. The data stem from a study of shared clonotypes between healthy human individuals. The sample taken for sequencing was PBMCs. The sequence came from a woman aged 40 to 50 in good health. Some clones in this sample may be carry-over from other donors' samples. V usage is TRBV7-3 and J usage is TRBJ2-7; 7 bases align to TRBD1. The chain's CDR3 is CASSDLPGGEQYF. DNA for the CDR3: TGTGCCAGCAGCGATCTTCCAGGGGGCGAGCAGTACTTC.